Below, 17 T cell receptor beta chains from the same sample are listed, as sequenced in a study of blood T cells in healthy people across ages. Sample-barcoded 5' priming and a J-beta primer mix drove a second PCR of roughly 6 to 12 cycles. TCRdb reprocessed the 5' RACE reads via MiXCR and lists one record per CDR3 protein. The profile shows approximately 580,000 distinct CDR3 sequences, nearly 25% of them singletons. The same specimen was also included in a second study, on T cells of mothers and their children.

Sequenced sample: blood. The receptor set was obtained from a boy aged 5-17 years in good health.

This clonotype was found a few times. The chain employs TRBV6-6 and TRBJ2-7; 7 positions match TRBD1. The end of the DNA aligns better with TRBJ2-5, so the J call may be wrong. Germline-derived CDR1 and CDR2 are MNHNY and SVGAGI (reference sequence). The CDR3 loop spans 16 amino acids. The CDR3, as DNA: TGTGCCAGCAGTTACTCGCGGGCTCAACAGGGGGAGACCCAGTACTTC. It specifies CASSYSRAQQGETQYF.

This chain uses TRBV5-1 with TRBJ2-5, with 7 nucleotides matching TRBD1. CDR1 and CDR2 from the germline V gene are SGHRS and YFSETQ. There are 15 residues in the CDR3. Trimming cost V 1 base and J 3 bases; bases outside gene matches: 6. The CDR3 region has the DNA TGCGCCAGCAGCTTGTCCCCCAGGGGGAAAGAGACCCAGTACTTC. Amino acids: CASSLSPRGKETQYF.

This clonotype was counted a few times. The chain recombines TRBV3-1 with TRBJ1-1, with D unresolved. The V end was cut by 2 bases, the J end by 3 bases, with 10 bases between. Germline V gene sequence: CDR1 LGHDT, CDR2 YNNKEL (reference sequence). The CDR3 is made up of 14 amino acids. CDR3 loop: CASSQRGGYTEAFF. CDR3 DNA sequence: TGTGCCAGCAGCCAACGAGGAGGGTACACTGAAGCTTTCTTT.

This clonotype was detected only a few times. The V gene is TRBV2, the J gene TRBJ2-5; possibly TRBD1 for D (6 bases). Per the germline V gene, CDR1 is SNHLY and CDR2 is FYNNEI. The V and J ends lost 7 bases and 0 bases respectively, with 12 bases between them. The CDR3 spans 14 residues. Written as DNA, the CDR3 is TGTGCCAGCAACCCTACAGGGTACCAAGAGACCCAGTACTTC. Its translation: CASNPTGYQETQYF.

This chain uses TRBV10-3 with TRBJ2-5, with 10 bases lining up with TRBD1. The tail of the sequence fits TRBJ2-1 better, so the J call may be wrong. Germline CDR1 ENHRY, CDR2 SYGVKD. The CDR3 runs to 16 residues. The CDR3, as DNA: TGTGCCATCAGTGCGGTCGTGGGACAGGGGTACAATGAGCAGTTCTTC. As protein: CAISAVVGQGYNEQFF.

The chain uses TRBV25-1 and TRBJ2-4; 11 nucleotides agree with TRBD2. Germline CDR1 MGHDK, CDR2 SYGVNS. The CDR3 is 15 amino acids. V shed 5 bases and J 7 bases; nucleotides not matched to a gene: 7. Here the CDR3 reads CASSPRTSGLNIQYF. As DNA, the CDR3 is TGTGCCAGCAGTCCCCGGACTAGCGGGTTGAACATTCAGTACTTC. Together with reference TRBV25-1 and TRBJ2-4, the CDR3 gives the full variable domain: EADIYQTPRYLVIGTGKKITLECSQTMGHDKMYWYQQDPGMELHLIHYSYGVNSTEKGDLSSESTVSRIRTEHFPLTLESARPSHTSQYLCASSPRTSGLNIQYFGAGTRLSVL.

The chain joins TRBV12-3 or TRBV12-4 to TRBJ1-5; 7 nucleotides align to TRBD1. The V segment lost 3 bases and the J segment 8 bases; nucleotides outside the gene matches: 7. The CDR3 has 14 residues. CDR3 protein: CASSFGQGVKPQHF. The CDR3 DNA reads TGTGCCAGCAGTTTCGGGCAGGGGGTAAAGCCCCAGCATTTT.

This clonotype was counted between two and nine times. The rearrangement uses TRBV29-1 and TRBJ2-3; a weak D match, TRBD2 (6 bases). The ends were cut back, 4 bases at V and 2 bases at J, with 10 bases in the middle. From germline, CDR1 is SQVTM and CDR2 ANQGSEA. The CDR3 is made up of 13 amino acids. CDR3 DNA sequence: TGCAGCGTTGCGGGGGTGATCACAGATACGCAGTATTTT. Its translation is CSVAGVITDTQYF.

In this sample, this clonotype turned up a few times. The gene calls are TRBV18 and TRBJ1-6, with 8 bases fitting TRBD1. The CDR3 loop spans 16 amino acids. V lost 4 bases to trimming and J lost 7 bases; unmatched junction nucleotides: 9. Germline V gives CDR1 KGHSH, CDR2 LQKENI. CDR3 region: CASSRDGQGQNSPLHF. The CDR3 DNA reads TGTGCCAGCTCACGAGACGGACAGGGCCAAAATTCACCCCTCCACTTT.

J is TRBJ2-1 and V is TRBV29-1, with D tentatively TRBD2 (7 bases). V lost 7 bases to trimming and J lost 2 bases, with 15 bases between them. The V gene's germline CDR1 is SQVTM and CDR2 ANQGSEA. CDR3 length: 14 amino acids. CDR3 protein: CSGGREGAYNEQFF. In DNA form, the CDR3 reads TGCAGCGGCGGAAGGGAGGGGGCCTACAATGAGCAGTTCTTC.

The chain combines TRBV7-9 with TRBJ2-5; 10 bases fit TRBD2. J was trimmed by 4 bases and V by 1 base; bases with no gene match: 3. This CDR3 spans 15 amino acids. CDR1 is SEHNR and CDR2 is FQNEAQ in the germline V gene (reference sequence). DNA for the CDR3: TGTGCCAGCAGCTTAGAAGTAGCGGGAGGAGAGACCCAGTACTTC. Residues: CASSLEVAGGETQYF. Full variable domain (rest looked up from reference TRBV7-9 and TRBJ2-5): DTGVSQNPRHKITKRGQNVTFRCDPISEHNRLYWYRQTLGQGPEFLTYFQNEAQLEKSRLLSDRFSAERPKGSFSTLEIQRTEQGDSAMYLCASSLEVAGGETQYFGPGTRLLVL.

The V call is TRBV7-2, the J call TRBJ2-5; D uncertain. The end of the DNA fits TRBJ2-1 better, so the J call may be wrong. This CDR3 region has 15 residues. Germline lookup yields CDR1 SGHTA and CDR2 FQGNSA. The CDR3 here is CASSPGPYSNNEQFF. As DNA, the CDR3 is TGTGCCAGCAGCCCCGGACCGTATTCAAACAATGAGCAGTTCTTC.

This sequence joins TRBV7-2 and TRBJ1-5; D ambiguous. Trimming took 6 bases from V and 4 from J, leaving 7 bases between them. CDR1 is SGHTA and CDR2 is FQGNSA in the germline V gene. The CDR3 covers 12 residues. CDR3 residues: CASRDANQPQHF. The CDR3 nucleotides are TGTGCCAGCAGGGACGCGAATCAGCCCCAGCATTTT.

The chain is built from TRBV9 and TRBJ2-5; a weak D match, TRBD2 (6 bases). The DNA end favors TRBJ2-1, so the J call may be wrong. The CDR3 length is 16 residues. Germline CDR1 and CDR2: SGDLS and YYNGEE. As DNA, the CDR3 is TGTGCCAGCAGCGTGGGACCCTACGGACTATACAATGAGCAGTTCTTC. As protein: CASSVGPYGLYNEQFF.

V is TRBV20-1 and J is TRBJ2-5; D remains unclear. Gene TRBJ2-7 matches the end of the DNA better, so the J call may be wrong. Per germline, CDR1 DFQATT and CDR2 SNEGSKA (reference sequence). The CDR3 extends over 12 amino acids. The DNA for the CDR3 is TGCAGTGCTAGAGAGGCCCCCTACGAGCAGTACTTC. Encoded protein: CSAREAPYEQYF.

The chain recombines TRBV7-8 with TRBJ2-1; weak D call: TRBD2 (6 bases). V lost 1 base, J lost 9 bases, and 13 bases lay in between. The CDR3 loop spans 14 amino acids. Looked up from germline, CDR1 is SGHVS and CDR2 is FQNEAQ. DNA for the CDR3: TGTGCCAGCAGCTTAGTTCCGGGGGAGGTTGAGCAGTTCTTC. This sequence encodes CASSLVPGEVEQFF.

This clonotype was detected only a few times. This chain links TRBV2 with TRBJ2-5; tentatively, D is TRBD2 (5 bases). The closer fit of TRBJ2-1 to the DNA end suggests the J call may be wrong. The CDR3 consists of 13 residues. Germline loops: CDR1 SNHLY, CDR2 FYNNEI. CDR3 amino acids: CASGEYTYNEQFF. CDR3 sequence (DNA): TGTGCCAGCGGGGAGTACACTTACAATGAGCAGTTCTTC.